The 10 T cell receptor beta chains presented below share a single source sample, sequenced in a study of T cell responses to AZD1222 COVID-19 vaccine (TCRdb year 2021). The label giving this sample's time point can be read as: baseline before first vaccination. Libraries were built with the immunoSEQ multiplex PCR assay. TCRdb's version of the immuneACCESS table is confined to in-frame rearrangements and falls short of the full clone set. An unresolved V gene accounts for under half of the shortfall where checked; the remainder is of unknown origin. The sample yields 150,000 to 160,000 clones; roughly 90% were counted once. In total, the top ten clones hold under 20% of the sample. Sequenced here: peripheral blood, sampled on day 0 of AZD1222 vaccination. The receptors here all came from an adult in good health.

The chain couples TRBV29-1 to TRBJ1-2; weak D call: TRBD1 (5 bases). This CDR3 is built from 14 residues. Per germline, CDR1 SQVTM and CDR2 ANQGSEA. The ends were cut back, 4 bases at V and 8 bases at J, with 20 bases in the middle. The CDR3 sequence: CSVGGLTLGRGYTF. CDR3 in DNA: TGCAGCGTTGGGGGACTCACTTTGGGAAGAGGCTACACCTTC.

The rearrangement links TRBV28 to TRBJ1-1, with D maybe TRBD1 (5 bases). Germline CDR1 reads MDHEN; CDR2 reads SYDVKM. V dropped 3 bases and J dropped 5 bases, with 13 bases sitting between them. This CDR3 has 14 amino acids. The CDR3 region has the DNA TGTGCCAGCAGTTTTGGGCTGGGGACGACTGAAGCTTTCTTT. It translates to CASSFGLGTTEAFF.

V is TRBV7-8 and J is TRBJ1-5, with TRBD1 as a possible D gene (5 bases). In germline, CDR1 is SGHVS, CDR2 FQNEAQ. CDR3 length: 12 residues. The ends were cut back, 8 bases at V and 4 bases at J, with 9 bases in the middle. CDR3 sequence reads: CASGGGNQPQHF. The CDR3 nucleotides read TGTGCCAGCGGGGGGGGTAATCAGCCCCAGCATTTT.

CDR3 amino acids: CASSQVGADRESSGYTF. As DNA, the CDR3 is TGTGCCAGCAGCCAAGTGGGGGCGGACAGGGAAAGCTCTGGCTACACCTTC. V gene TRBV4-2 combines with J gene TRBJ1-2, with 8 bases lining up with TRBD1. The germline gives CDR1 LGHNA, CDR2 YNFKEQ. Trimming at V came to 1 base and at J to 7 bases, leaving 14 bases not matched to a gene. The CDR3 contains 17 residues.

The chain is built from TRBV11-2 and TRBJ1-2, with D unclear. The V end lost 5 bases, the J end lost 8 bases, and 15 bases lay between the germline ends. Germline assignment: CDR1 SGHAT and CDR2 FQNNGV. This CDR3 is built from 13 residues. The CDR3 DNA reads TGTGCCAGCAGCCCTCCGGGGATGGGCGGCTACACCTTC. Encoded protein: CASSPPGMGGYTF.

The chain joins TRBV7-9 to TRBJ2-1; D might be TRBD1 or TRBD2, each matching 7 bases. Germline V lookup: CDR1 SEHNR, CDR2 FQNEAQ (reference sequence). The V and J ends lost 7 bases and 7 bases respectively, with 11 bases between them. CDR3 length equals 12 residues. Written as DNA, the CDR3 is TGTGCCAGCAACCAGGGGGGGAATGAGCAGTTCTTC. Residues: CASNQGGNEQFF.

This chain's CDR3 is CAWSGPGQGIEAFF. The CDR3, as DNA: TGTGCCTGGAGTGGACCGGGACAAGGGATTGAAGCTTTCTTT. The chain is built from TRBV30 and TRBJ1-1; TRBD1 is a possible D gene (6 bases). V lost 1 base, J lost 7 bases, and 16 bases lay in between. This CDR3 contains 14 residues. Germline CDR1 reads GTSNPN; CDR2 reads SVGIG (reference sequence).

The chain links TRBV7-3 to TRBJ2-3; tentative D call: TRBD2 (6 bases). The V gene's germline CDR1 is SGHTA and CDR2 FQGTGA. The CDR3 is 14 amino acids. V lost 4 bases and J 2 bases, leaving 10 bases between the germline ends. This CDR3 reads CASSSGLATDTQYF. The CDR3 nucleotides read TGTGCCAGCAGCTCGGGACTTGCCACAGATACGCAGTATTTT.

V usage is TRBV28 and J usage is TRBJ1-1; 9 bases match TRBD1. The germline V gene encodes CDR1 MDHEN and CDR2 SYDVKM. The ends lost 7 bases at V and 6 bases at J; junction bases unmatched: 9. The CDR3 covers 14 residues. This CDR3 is CASNQGTGTPEAFF. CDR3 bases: TGTGCCAGCAACCAAGGGACAGGGACTCCTGAAGCTTTCTTT.

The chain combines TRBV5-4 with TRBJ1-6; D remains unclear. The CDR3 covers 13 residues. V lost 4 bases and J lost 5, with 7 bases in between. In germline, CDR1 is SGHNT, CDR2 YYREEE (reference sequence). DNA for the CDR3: TGTGCCAGCAGCCCCTGGAATAATTCACCCCTCCACTTT. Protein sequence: CASSPWNNSPLHF.